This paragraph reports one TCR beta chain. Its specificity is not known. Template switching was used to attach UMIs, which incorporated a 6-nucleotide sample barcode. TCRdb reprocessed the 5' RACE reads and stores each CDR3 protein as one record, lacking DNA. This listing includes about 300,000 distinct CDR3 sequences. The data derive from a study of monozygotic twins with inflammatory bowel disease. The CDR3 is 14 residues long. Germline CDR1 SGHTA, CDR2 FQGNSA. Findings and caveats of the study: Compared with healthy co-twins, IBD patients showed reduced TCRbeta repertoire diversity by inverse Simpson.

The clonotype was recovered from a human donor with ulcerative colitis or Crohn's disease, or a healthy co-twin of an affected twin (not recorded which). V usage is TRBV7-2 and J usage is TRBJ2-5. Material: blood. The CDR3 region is CASSGQLGLETQYF.